This T cell receptor (beta chain) was documented in a study of blood T cell repertoires in COVID-19. Study-wide background: Sites in the United States, Italy and Spain provided acute and convalescent COVID-19 samples.

CDR1 is MGHDK, CDR2 SYGVNS, per germline. The CDR3 totals 16 residues. V lost 2 bases and J lost 1, with 13 bases in between. TCRdb's table, derived via immunoSEQ multiplex PCR, lists solely in-frame clones and lacks some. Of 120,000 to 150,000 clones in the sample, approximately 89% were seen once. The rearrangement links TRBV25-1 to TRBJ2-3; D is uncertain. This receptor was taken from a human donor in a cohort sampled during active COVID-19. The source material was peripheral blood. The CDR3 here is CASSEGLWHGTDTQYF. CDR3 nucleotides: TGTGCCAGCAGTGAAGGCTTATGGCATGGCACAGATACGCAGTATTTT.